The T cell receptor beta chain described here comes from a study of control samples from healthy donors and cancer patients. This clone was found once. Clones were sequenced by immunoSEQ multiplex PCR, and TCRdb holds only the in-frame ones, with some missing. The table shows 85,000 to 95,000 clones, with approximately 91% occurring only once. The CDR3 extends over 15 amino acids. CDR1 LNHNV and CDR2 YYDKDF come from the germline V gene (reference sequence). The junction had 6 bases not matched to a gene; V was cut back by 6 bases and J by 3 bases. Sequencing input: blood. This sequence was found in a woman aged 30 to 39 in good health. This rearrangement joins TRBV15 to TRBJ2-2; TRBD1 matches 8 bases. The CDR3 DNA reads TGTGCCACCAGATGGACAGGGACGGACACCGGGGAGCTGTTTTTT. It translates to CATRWTGTDTGELFF.